The present T cell receptor beta chain was sequenced within a study of blood T cell repertoires in COVID-19. Sequencing used immunoSEQ multiplex PCR; TCRdb keeps in-frame clones, though not all of them. This sample has approximately 210,000 clones; about 76% occur once, and the top ten carry around 8.9%. Residents of around 24 US areas, aged roughly 18 to 89 years, made up the participants. V shed 3 bases, J shed 18 bases, and the junction held 14 bases outside the gene matches. The CDR3 sequence is 15 residues long. CDR1 is MNHNS, CDR2 SASEGT, per germline. The gene calls are TRBV6-1 and TRBJ1-6; 10 bases align to TRBD1. The TCR originated in a woman between 50 and 59 years old with acute COVID-19. The sample taken for sequencing was PBMCs or T cells enriched from blood (not recorded which). The CDR3 nucleotides read TGTGCCAGCAGTGAGACCGGGACAGGGGAGTTTGAAAACCACTTT. It translates to CASSETGTGEFENHF.